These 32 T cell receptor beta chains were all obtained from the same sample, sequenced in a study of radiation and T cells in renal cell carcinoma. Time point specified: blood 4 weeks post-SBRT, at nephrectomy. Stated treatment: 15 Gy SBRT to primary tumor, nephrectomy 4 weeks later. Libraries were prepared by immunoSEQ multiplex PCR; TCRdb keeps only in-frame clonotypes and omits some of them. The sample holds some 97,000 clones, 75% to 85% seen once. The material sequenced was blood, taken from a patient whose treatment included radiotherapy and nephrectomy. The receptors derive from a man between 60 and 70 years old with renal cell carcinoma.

CDR3 bases: TGTGCCAGCAGCGGGAGGGCCGACACCGGGGAGCTGTTTTTT. The encoded protein is CASSGRADTGELFF. J is TRBJ2-2 and V is TRBV5-4; TRBD2 matches 7 bases. V trimming: 4 bases; J trimming: 3 bases; junction bases outside the gene matches: 3. Germline V lookup: CDR1 SGHNT, CDR2 YYREEE (reference sequence). This CDR3 comprises 14 residues.

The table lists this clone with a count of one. CDR3 region: CASSLGTADGYTF. CDR3 nucleotide sequence: TGTGCCAGCAGCTTGGGTACAGCGGATGGCTACACCTTC. The rearrangement links TRBV7-9 to TRBJ1-2; D unresolved. The germline V gene has CDR1 SEHNR and CDR2 FQNEAQ (reference sequence). Trimming left V 3 bases short and J 6 bases short, with 11 bases between. The CDR3 totals 13 residues. The whole variable domain, remainder taken from reference TRBV7-9 and TRBJ1-2, is DTGVSQNPRHKITKRGQNVTFRCDPISEHNRLYWYRQTLGQGPEFLTYFQNEAQLEKSRLLSDRFSAERPKGSFSTLEIQRTEQGDSAMYLCASSLGTADGYTFGSGTRLTVV.

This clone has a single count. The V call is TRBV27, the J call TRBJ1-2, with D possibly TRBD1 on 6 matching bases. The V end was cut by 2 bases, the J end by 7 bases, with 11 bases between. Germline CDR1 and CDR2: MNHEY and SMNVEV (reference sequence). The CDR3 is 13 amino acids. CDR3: CASSLKGVSGYTF. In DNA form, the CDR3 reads TGTGCCAGCAGTTTAAAGGGGGTATCTGGCTACACCTTC.

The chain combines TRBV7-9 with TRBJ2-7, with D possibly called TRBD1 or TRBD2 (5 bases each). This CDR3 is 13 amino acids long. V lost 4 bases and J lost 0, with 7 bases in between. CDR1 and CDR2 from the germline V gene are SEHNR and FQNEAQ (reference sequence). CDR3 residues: CASSSGSSYEQYF. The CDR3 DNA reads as TGTGCCAGCAGCTCAGGGAGCTCCTACGAGCAGTACTTC.

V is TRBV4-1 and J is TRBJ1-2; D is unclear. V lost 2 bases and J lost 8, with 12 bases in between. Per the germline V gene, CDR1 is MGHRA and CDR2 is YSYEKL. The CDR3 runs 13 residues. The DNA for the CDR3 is TGCGCCAGCAGCCAAATCGGCAGCGGAGGCTACACCTTC. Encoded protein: CASSQIGSGGYTF.

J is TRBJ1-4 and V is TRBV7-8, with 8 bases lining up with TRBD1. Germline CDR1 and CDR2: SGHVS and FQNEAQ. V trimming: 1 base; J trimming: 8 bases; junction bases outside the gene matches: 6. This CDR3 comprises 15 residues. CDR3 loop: CASSLDRGLGEKLFF. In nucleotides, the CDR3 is TGTGCCAGCAGCTTAGACAGGGGGTTAGGAGAAAAACTGTTTTTT.

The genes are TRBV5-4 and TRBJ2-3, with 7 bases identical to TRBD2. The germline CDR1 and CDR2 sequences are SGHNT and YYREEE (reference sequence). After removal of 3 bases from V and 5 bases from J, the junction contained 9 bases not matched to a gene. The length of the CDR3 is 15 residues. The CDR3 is CASSWGGEGRDTQYF. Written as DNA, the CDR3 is TGTGCCAGCAGCTGGGGAGGGGAAGGGAGAGATACGCAGTATTTT.

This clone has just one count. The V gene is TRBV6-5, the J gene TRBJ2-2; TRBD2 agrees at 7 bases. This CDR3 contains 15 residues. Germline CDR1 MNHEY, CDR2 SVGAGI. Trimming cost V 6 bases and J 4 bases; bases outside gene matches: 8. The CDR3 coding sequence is TGTGCCAGCAGCGGGAGGCGGGGGAGCACCGGGGAGCTGTTTTTT. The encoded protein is CASSGRRGSTGELFF.

The CDR3 is CASSPRTSREVYEQYF. CDR3 bases: TGTGCCAGCAGTCCACGGACTAGCAGGGAGGTTTACGAGCAGTACTTC. The chain recombines TRBV7-9 with TRBJ2-7; 8 bases line up with TRBD2. The CDR3 sequence is 16 residues long. V was clipped by 6 bases and J by 4 bases; unmatched bases: 14. CDR1 is SEHNR and CDR2 is FQNEAQ in the germline V gene (reference sequence).

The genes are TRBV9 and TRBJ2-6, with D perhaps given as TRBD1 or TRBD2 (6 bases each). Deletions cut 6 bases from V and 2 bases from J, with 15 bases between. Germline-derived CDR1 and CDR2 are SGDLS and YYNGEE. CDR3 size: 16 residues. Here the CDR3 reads CASTPRGAAGANVLTF. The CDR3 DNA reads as TGTGCCAGCACTCCAAGGGGGGCGGCTGGGGCCAACGTCCTGACTTTC.

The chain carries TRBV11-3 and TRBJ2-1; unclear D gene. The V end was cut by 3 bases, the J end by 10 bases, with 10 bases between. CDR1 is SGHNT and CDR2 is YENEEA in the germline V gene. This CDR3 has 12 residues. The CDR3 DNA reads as TGTGCCAGCAGCTTTTTGGAAGGGGAGCAGTTCTTC. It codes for CASSFLEGEQFF. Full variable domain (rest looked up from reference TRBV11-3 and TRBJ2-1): EAGVVQSPRYKIIEKKQPVAFWCNPISGHNTLYWYLQNLGQGPELLIRYENEEAVDDSQLPKDRFSAERLKGVDSTLKIQPAELGDSAVYLCASSFLEGEQFFGPGTRLTVL.

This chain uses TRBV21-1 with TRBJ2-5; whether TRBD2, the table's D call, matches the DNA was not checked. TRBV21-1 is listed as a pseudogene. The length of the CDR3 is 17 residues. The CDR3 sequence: CASSKSSRYTQQETQYF. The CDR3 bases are TGTGCCAGCAGCAAATCTAGTAGGTATACCCAACAAGAGACCCAGTACTTC.

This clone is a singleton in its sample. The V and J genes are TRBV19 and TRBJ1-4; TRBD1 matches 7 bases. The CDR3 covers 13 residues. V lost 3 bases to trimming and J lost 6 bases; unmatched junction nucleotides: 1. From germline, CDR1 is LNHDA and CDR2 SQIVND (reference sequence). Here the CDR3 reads CASSMQGDEKLFF. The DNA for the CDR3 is TGTGCCAGTAGTATGCAGGGGGATGAAAAACTGTTTTTT.

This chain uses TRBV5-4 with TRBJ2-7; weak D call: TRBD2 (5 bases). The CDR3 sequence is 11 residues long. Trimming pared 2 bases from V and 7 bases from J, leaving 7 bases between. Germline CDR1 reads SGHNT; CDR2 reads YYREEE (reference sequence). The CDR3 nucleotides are TGTGCCAGCAGCTTTGGAGGTGAGCAGTACTTC. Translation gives CASSFGGEQYF. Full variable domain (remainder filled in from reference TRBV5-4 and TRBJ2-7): ETGVTQSPTHLIKTRGQQVTLRCSSQSGHNTVSWYQQALGQGPQFIFQYYREEENGRGNFPPRFSGLQFPNYSSELNVNALELDDSALYLCASSFGGEQYFGPGTRLTVT.

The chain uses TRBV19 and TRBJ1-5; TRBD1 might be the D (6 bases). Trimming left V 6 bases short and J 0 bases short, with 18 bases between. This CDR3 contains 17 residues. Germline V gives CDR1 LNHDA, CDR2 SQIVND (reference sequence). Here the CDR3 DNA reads TGTGCCAGTAGCGCACAGGGAAGGGGCTATAGCAATCAGCCCCAGCATTTT. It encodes CASSAQGRGYSNQPQHF.

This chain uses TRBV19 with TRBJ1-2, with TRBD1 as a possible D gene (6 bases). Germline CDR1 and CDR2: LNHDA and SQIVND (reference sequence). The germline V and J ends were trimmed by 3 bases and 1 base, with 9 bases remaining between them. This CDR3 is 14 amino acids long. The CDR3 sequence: CASSIIRGNYGYTF. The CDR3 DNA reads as TGTGCCAGTAGTATCATCAGGGGTAACTATGGCTACACCTTC.

In DNA, the CDR3 is TGTGCCAGCAGTTTAGGGGGACAGGGATTGACGAACACCGGGGAGCTGTTTTTT. It encodes CASSLGGQGLTNTGELFF. J is TRBJ2-2 and V is TRBV28; 9 bases align to TRBD1. CDR1 and CDR2 (germline): MDHEN, SYDVKM. Trimming took 2 bases from V and 0 from J; bases not matched to a gene: 7. This CDR3 has 18 amino acids.

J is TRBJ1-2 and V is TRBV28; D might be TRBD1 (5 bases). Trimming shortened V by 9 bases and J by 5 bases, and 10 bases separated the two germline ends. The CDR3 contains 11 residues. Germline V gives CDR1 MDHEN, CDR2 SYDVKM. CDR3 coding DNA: TGTGCCAGTTACAGGCGGTATGGCTACACCTTC. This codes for CASYRRYGYTF.

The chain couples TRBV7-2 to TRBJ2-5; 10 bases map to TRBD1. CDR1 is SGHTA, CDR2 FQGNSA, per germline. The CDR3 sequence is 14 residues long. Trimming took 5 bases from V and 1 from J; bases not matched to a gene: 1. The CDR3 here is CASSRDRGQETQYF. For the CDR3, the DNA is TGTGCCAGCAGCCGGGACAGGGGCCAAGAGACCCAGTACTTC. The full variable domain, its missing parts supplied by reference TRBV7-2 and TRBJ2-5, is GAGVSQSPSNKVTEKGKDVELRCDPISGHTALYWYRQSLGQGLEFLIYFQGNSAPDKSGLPSDRFSAERTGGSVSTLTIQRTQQEDSAVYLCASSRDRGQETQYFGPGTRLLVL.

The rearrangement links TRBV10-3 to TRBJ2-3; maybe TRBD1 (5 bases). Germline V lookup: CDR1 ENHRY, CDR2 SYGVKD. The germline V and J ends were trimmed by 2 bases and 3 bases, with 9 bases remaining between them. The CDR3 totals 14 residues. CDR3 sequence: CAISERQGTDTQYF. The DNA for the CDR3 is TGTGCCATCAGTGAGCGGCAGGGAACAGATACGCAGTATTTT.

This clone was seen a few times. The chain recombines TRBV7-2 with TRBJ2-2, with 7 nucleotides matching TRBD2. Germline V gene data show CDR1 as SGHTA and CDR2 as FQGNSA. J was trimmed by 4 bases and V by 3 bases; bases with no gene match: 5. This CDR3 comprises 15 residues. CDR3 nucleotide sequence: TGTGCCAGCAGCTTCGCAGGGAGGGGCACCGGGGAGCTGTTTTTT. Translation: CASSFAGRGTGELFF.

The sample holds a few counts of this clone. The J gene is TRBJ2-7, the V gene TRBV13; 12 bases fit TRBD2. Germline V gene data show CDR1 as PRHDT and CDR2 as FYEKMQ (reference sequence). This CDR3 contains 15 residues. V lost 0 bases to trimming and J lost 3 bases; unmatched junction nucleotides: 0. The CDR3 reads CASSLGTSGSYEQYF. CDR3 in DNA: TGTGCCAGCAGCTTAGGGACTAGCGGGAGCTACGAGCAGTACTTC.

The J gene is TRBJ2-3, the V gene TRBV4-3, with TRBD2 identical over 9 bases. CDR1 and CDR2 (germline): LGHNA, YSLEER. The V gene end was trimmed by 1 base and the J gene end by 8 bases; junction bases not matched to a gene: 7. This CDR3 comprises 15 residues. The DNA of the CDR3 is TGCGCCAGCAGCCAAGGAATAGCGGGAGTGGGTACGCAGTATTTT. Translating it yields CASSQGIAGVGTQYF.

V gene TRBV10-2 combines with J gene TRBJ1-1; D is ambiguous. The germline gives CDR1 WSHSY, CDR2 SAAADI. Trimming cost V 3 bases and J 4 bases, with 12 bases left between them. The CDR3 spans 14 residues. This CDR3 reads CASSEYGESTEAFF. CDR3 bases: TGCGCCAGCAGTGAATACGGGGAGTCCACTGAAGCTTTCTTT.

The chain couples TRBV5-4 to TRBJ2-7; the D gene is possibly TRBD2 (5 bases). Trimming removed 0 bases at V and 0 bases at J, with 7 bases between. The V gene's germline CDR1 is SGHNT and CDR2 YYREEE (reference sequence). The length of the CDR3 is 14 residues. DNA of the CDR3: TGTGCCAGCAGCTTGGGGGCGGGCTCCTACGAGCAGTACTTC. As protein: CASSLGAGSYEQYF.

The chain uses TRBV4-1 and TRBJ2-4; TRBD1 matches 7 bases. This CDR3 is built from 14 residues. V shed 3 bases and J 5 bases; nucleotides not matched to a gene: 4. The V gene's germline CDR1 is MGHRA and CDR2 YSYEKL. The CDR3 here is CASSQRGQQNIQYF. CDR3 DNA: TGCGCCAGCAGCCAGAGGGGACAGCAAAACATTCAGTACTTC.

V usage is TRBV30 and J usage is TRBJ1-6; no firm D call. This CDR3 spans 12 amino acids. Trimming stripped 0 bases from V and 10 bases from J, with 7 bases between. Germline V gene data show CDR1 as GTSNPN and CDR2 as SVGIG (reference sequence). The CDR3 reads CAWSVLVSPLHF. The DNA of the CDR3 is TGTGCCTGGAGTGTACTCGTATCACCCCTCCACTTT.

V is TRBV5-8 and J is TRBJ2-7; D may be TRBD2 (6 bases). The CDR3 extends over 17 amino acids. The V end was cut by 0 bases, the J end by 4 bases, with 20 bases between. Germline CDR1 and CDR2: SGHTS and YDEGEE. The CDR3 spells CASSLARGLASVYEQYF. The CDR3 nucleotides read TGTGCCAGCAGCTTGGCGAGGGGACTGGCGTCAGTTTACGAGCAGTACTTC.

The CDR3 sequence is CSVENLPKGIYGHEQFF. The CDR3 DNA sequence: TGCAGCGTAGAAAATCTCCCTAAGGGTATCTACGGTCATGAGCAGTTCTTC. The chain joins TRBV29-1 to TRBJ2-1; D is unresolved. The length of the CDR3 is 17 residues. The V gene lost 6 bases and the J gene lost 8 bases, with 29 bases spanning the gap. In germline, CDR1 is SQVTM, CDR2 ANQGSEA.

The CDR3 is CASSYSDRGHEKLFF. The CDR3 DNA reads TGTGCCAGCAGTTACTCGGACAGGGGGCATGAAAAACTGTTTTTT. The gene calls are TRBV6-6 and TRBJ1-4; 11 positions match TRBD1. Germline values: CDR1 MNHNY, CDR2 SVGAGI (reference sequence). The V segment lost 0 bases and the J segment 6 bases; nucleotides outside the gene matches: 0. The CDR3 is made up of 15 amino acids.

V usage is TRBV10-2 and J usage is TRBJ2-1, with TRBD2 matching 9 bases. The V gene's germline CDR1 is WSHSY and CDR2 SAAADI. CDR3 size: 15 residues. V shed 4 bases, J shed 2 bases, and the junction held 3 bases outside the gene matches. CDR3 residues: CASSGSSGAYNEQFF. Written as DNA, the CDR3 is TGCGCCAGCAGTGGATCTAGCGGGGCCTACAATGAGCAGTTCTTC.

CDR3: CASSDRLAGATRETQYF. CDR3 nucleotide sequence: TGCGCCAGCAGCGATCGACTAGCGGGAGCTACCAGGGAGACCCAGTACTTC. The chain combines TRBV4-1 with TRBJ2-5; 12 nucleotides match TRBD2. The CDR3 consists of 17 residues. Trimming took 5 bases from V and 5 from J; bases not matched to a gene: 12. Germline CDR1 reads MGHRA; CDR2 reads YSYEKL.